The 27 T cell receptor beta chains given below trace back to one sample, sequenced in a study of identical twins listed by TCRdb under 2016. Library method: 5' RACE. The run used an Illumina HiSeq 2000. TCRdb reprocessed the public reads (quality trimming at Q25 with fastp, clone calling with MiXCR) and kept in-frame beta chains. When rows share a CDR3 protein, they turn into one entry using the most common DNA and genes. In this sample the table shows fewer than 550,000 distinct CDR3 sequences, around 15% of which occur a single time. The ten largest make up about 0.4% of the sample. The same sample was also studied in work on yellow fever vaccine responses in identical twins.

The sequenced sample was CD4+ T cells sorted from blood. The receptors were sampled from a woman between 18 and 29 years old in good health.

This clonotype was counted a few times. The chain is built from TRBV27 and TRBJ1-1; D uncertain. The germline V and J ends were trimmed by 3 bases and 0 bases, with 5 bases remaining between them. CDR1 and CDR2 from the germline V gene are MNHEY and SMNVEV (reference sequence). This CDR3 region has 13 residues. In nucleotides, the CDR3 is TGTGCCAGCAGTTTCAAGTTGAACACTGAAGCTTTCTTT. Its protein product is CASSFKLNTEAFF.

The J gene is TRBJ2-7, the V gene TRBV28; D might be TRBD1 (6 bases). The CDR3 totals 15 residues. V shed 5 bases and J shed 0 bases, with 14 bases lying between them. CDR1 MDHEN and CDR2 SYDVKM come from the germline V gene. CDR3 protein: CASSPRGRSSYEQYV. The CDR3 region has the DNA TGTGCCAGCAGTCCCAGGGGCCGGAGCTCCTACGAGCAGTACGTC.

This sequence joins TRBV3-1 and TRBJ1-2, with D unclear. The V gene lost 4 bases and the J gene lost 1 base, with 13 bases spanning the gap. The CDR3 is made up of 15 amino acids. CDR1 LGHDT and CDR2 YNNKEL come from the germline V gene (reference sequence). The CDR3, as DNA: TGTGCCAGCAGCCCCCCCCCACTGATTAACTATGGCTACACCTTC. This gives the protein CASSPPPLINYGYTF.

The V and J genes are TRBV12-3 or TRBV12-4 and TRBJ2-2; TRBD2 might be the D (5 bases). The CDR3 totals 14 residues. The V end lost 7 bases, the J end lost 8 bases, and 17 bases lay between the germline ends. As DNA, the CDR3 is TGTGCCAGCACCCCGAGGGTAGCAGCGGGGGAGCTGTTTTTT. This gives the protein CASTPRVAAGELFF.

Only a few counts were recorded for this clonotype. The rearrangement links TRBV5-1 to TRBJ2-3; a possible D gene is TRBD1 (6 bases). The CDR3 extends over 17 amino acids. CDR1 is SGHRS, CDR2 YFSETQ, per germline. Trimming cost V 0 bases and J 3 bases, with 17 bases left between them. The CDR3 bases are TGCGCCAGCAGCTTGGCCATCGGGCCAGGGGCGACAGATACGCAGTATTTT. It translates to CASSLAIGPGATDTQYF.

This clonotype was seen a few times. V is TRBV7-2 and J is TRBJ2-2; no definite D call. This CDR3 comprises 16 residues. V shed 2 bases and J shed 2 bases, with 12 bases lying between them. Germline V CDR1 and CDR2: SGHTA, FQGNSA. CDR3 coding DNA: TGTGCCAGCAGCTTAATGGCCTCACTAAACACCGGGGAGCTGTTTTTT. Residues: CASSLMASLNTGELFF. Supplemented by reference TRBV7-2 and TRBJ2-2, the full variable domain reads GAGVSQSPSNKVTEKGKDVELRCDPISGHTALYWYRQSLGQGLEFLIYFQGNSAPDKSGLPSDRFSAERTGGSVSTLTIQRTQQEDSAVYLCASSLMASLNTGELFFGEGSRLTVL.

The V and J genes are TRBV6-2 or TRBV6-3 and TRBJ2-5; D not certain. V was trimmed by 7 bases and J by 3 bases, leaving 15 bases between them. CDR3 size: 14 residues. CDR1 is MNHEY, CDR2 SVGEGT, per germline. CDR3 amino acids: CASNLWHPKETQYF. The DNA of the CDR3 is TGTGCCAGCAATCTATGGCATCCCAAAGAGACCCAGTACTTC.

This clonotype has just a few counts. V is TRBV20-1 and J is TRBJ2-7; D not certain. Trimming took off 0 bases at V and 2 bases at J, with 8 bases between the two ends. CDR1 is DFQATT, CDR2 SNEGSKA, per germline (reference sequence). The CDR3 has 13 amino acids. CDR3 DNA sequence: TGCAGTGCTAGAGAGGCGGTGACCTACGAGCAGTACTTC. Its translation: CSAREAVTYEQYF.

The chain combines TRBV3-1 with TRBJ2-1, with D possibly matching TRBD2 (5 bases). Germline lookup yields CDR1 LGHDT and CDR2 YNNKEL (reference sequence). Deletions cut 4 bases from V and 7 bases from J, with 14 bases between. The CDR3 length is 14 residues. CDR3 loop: CASSLTGVWNEQFF. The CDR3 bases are TGTGCCAGCAGCCTCACCGGGGTTTGGAATGAGCAGTTCTTC.

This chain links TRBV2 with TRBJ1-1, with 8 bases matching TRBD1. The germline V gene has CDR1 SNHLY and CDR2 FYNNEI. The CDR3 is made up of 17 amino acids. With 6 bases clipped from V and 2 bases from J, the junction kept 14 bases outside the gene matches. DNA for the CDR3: TGTGCCAGCAGCCAAAGGACAGGGAGAGTTGGCAACACTGAAGCTTTCTTT. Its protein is CASSQRTGRVGNTEAFF.

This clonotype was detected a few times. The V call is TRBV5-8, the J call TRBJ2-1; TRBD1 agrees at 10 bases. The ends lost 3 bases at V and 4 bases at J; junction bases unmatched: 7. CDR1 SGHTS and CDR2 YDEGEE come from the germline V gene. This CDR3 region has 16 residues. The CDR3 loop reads CASSSRQGALYNEQFF. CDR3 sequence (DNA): TGTGCCAGCAGCTCAAGACAGGGGGCTCTTTACAATGAGCAGTTCTTC.

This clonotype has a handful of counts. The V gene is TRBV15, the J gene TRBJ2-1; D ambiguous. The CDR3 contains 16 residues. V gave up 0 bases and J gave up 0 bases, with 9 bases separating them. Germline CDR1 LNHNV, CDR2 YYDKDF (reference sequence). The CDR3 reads CATSRDRLSSYNEQFF. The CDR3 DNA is TGTGCCACCAGCAGAGATCGGTTGAGCTCCTACAATGAGCAGTTCTTC.

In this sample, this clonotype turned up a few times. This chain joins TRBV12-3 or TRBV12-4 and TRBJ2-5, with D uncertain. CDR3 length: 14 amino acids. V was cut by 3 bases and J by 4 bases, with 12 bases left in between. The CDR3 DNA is TGTGCCAGCAGTTTCGGGCAGCGAATAGAGACCCAGTACTTC. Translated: CASSFGQRIETQYF.

CDR3 protein: CASSQTRDRVSGELFF. The DNA for the CDR3 is TGTGCCAGCAGCCAGACGAGAGACAGGGTATCCGGGGAGCTGTTTTTT. The rearrangement links TRBV14 to TRBJ2-2; 7 nucleotides align to TRBD1. This CDR3 has 16 residues. V lost 3 bases, J lost 6 bases, and 10 bases stayed unmatched. The V gene's germline CDR1 is SGHDN and CDR2 FVKESK.

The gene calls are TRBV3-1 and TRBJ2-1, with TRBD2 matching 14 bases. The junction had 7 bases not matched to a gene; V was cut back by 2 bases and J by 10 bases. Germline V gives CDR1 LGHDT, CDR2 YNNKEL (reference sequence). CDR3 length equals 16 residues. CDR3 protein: CASSQSGLAGGQEQFF. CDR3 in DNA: TGTGCCAGCAGCCAAAGTGGACTAGCGGGAGGCCAGGAGCAGTTCTTC.

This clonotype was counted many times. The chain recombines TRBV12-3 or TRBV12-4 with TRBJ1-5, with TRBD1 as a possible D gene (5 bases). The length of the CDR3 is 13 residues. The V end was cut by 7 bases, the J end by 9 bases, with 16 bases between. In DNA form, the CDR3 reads TGTGCCAGCACTTCGGGGGTTTCCCGGCCCCAGCATTTT. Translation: CASTSGVSRPQHF.

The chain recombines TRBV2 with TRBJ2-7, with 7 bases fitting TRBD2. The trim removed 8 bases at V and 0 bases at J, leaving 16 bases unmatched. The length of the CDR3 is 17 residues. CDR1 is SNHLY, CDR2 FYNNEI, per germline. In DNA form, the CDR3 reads TGTGCCAGCTGCCAGATACCTAGCGGCCCAACCTCCTACGAGCAGTACTTC. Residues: CASCQIPSGPTSYEQYF. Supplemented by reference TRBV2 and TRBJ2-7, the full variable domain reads EPEVTQTPSHQVTQMGQEVILRCVPISNHLYFYWYRQILGQKVEFLVSFYNNEISEKSEIFDDQFSVERPDGSNFTLKIRSTKLEDSAMYFCASCQIPSGPTSYEQYFGPGTRLTVT.

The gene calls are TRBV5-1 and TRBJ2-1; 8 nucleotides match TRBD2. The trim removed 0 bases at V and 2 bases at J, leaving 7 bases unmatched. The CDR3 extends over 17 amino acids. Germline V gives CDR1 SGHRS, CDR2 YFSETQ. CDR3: CASSLGPLTSAYNEQFF. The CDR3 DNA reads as TGCGCCAGCAGCTTGGGTCCCCTGACTAGCGCCTACAATGAGCAGTTCTTC.

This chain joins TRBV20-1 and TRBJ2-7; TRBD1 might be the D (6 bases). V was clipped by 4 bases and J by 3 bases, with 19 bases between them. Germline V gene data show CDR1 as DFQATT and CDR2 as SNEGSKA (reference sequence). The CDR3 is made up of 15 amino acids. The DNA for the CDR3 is TGCAGTGCTACTTATCTCCCGGGACAACACTACGAGCAGTACTTC. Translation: CSATYLPGQHYEQYF.

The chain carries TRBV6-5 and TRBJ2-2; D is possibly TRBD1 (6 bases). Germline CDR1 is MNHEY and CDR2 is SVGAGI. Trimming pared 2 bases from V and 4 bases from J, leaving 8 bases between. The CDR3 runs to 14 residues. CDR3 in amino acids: CASSYTGSTGELFF. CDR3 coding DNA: TGTGCCAGCAGTTACACAGGGTCCACCGGGGAGCTGTTTTTT.

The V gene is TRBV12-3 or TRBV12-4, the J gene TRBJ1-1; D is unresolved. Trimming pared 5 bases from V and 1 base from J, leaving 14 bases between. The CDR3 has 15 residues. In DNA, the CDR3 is TGTGCCAGCAGTGTATCCTCCGACACGAACACTGAAGCTTTCTTT. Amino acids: CASSVSSDTNTEAFF.

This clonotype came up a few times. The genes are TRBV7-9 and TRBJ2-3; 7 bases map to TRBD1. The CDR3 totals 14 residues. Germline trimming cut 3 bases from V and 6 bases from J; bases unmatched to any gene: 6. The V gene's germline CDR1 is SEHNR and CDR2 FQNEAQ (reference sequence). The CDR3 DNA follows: TGTGCCAGCAGCTTGAGGGACAGCTTGGATACGCAGTATTTT. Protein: CASSLRDSLDTQYF.

This chain's CDR3 is CASTPLAGYNEQFF. DNA for the CDR3: TGCGCCAGCACGCCACTAGCGGGGTACAATGAGCAGTTCTTC. The chain combines TRBV4-1 with TRBJ2-1; 10 bases line up with TRBD2. V lost 7 bases and J lost 4; bases outside the gene matches: 4. Germline V lookup: CDR1 MGHRA, CDR2 YSYEKL. The CDR3 covers 14 residues.

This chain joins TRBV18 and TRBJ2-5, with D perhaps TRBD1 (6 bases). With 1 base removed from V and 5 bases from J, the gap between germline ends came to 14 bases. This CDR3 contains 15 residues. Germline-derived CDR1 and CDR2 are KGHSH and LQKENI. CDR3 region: CASSPRHRVWETQYF. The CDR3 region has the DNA TGTGCCAGCTCACCACGTCACAGGGTATGGGAGACCCAGTACTTC.

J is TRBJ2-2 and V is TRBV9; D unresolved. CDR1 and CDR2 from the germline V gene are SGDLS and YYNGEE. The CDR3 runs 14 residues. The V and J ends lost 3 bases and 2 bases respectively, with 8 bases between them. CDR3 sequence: CASSARVNTGELFF. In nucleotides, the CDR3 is TGTGCCAGCAGCGCCCGGGTTAACACCGGGGAGCTGTTTTTT.

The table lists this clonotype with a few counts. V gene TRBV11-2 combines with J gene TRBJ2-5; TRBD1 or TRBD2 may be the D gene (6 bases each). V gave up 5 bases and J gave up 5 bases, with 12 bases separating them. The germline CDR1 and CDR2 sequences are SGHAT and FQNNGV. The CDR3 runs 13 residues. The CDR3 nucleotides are TGTGCCAGCAGCCCCCTCGGGGGCGAGACCCAGTACTTC. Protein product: CASSPLGGETQYF.

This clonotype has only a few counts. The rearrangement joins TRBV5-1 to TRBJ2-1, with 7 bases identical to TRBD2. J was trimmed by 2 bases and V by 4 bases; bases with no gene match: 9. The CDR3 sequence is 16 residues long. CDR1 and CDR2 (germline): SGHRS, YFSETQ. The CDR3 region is CASSLGREFAYNEQFF. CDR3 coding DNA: TGCGCCAGCAGCCTGGGGCGGGAGTTTGCCTACAATGAGCAGTTCTTC.